These T cell receptor beta chains were read from a single sample in a study of blood T cell repertoires in COVID-19. TCRdb's table, derived via immunoSEQ multiplex PCR, lists solely in-frame clones and lacks some. Of a few hundred thousand clones listed, approximately 90% are singletons. The sequenced material came from peripheral blood. These receptors came from a man aged 50-59 years with acute or convalescent COVID-19. Each CDR3 is given with its conserved first and last residue. D genes are given only for firm matches. Size is stated for part of the rows, as once, few or many counts, or as a class when the clone is expanded.

size	V	J	D	CDR3	DNA
NA	TRBV6-5	TRBJ2-3	TRBD1	CASTGTGATDTQYF	TGTGCCAGCACGGGGACAGGAGCCACAGATACGCAGTATTTT
NA	TRBV10-3	TRBJ2-5	NA	CAISEPGGETQYF	TGTGCCATCAGTGAGCCGGGTGGGGAGACCCAGTACTTC
NA	TRBV5-4	TRBJ1-1	NA	CASSLGGRIMNTEAFF	TGTGCCAGCAGCTTGGGGGGCAGGATTATGAACACTGAAGCTTTCTTT
NA	TRBV5-8	TRBJ2-1	NA	CASSLKRQEPYNEQFF	TGTGCCAGCAGCTTGAAACGGCAGGAACCCTACAATGAGCAGTTCTTC
NA	TRBV27	TRBJ2-7	NA	CASSLSTASYEQYF	TGTGCCAGCAGTTTGTCGACAGCCTCCTACGAGCAGTACTTC
NA	TRBV5-5	TRBJ1-2	TRBD1	CASSLWTGAGYGYTF	TGTGCCAGCAGCCTATGGACAGGCGCCGGCTATGGCTACACCTTC
NA	TRBV18	TRBJ1-6	NA	CASSPGPNSYNSPLHF	TGTGCCAGCTCACCAGGGCCGAACTCCTATAATTCACCCCTCCACTTT
once	TRBV6-5	TRBJ2-1	NA	CASSYDRRRGNEQFF	TGTGCCAGCAGTTACGACAGGAGAAGGGGCAATGAGCAGTTCTTC
NA	TRBV2	TRBJ1-5	NA	CASRGDRFFQPQHF	TGTGCCAGCAGAGGTGACAGGTTTTTTCAGCCCCAGCATTTT
NA	TRBV4-1	TRBJ2-3	TRBD1	CASSQGYRGSTDTQYF	TGCGCCAGCAGCCAAGGATACAGGGGAAGCACAGATACGCAGTATTTT
NA	TRBV9	TRBJ2-3	NA	CASSRRSDSSTDTQYF	TGTGCCAGCAGCCGTAGGAGTGACAGTAGCACAGATACGCAGTATTTT
NA	TRBV18	TRBJ2-2	TRBD1	CASSPSNRGDGELFF	TGTGCCAGCTCACCGAGCAACAGGGGAGATGGGGAGCTGTTTTTT
NA	TRBV7-8	TRBJ1-6	TRBD1	CASRWTGGRSPLHF	TGTGCCAGCAGGTGGACAGGGGGCCGGTCACCCCTCCACTTT
NA	TRBV6-5	TRBJ1-1	NA	CASCQGREQGF	TGTGCCAGCTGCCAGGGACGGGAGCAGGGATTT
NA	TRBV19	TRBJ1-2	NA	CASSHRMDRIYGYTF	TGTGCCAGTAGTCACAGGATGGATAGGATCTATGGCTACACCTTC
NA	TRBV18	TRBJ2-1	TRBD1	CASSPSTGGREQFF	TGTGCCAGCTCACCATCGACAGGGGGCCGTGAGCAGTTCTTC
NA	TRBV5-1	TRBJ1-3	TRBD1	CASSQERQGLLDTIYF	TGCGCCAGCAGCCAAGAACGACAGGGATTACTAGACACCATATATTTT
NA	TRBV5-1	TRBJ2-7	TRBD2	CASSLALAGAYEQYF	TGCGCCAGCAGCTTGGCCCTAGCGGGGGCCTACGAGCAGTACTTC
NA	TRBV29-1	TRBJ1-2	NA	CSVGRGTYGYTF	TGCAGCGTTGGGCGAGGGACATATGGCTACACCTTC
few	TRBV7-9	TRBJ2-3	NA	CASSLSSYTDTQYF	TGTGCCAGCAGCTTATCGAGTTACACAGATACGCAGTATTTT
NA	TRBV13	TRBJ1-2	TRBD1	CASSLGQGDGGYTF	TGTGCCAGCAGCTTAGGACAGGGGGACGGTGGCTACACCTTC
NA	TRBV7-9	TRBJ1-3	NA	CASSLPISSSGNTIYF	TGTGCCAGCAGCTTACCTATTTCTTCCTCTGGAAACACCATATATTTT
NA	TRBV5-4	TRBJ1-4	TRBD1	CASSSDRANEKLFF	TGTGCCAGCAGCTCCGACAGGGCTAATGAAAAACTGTTTTTT
once	TRBV7-3	TRBJ2-2	TRBD2	CASSGTSRTGELFF	TGTGCCAGCAGCGGGACTAGCCGAACCGGGGAGCTGTTTTTT
NA	TRBV5-8	TRBJ2-7	TRBD1	CASSLVGTGAYEQYF	TGTGCCAGCAGCTTGGTTGGGACAGGGGCCTACGAGCAGTACTTC
NA	TRBV19	TRBJ1-3	TRBD1	CASRSWDSDSGNTIYF	TGTGCCAGTAGATCATGGGACAGCGATTCTGGAAACACCATATATTTT
NA	TRBV18	TRBJ2-3	TRBD2	CASSPRSGGLKDTQYF	TGTGCCAGCTCACCACGAAGCGGGGGGTTGAAAGATACGCAGTATTTT
NA	TRBV7-9	TRBJ2-3	TRBD1	CASSKTGVTSTDTQYF	TGTGCCAGCAGCAAGACAGGGGTAACTAGCACAGATACGCAGTATTTT
NA	TRBV3-1/TRBV3-2	TRBJ2-5	NA	CASSQVEGGAGGETQYF	TGTGCCAGCAGCCAAGTTGAAGGCGGTGCCGGCGGAGAGACCCAGTACTTC
once	TRBV4-2	TRBJ1-2	TRBD1	CASSQIRGGQGRHGYTF	TGTGCCAGCAGCCAGATTCGAGGCGGACAGGGCCGGCATGGCTACACCTTC
NA	TRBV2	TRBJ2-1	TRBD2	CASSLGLAGGYNEQFF	TGTGCCAGCAGCCTTGGACTAGCGGGGGGGTACAATGAGCAGTTCTTC
NA	TRBV5-1	TRBJ2-3	TRBD2	CASSQGTSGRDTQYF	TGCGCCAGCAGCCAAGGGACTAGCGGGAGAGATACGCAGTATTTT
NA	TRBV19	TRBJ1-2	NA	CASSIVSGAGVGGYTF	TGTGCCAGTAGTATAGTATCCGGCGCAGGGGTAGGAGGCTACACCTTC
NA	TRBV5-4	TRBJ2-7	NA	CASSTSGASYEQYF	TGTGCCAGCAGCACCTCAGGGGCCTCCTACGAGCAGTACTTC
NA	TRBV5-1	TRBJ1-4	TRBD1	CASSLGQGAPEKLFF	TGCGCCAGCAGCTTGGGACAGGGGGCGCCGGAAAAACTGTTTTTT
few	TRBV10-2	TRBJ1-4	NA	CASSEIGQSNEKLFF	TGCGCCAGCAGCGAGATCGGACAGTCTAATGAAAAACTGTTTTTT
once	TRBV29-1	TRBJ1-1	NA	CSVWGGALTEAFF	TGCAGCGTCTGGGGGGGGGCACTAACTGAAGCTTTCTTT
NA	TRBV6-5	TRBJ1-1	TRBD1	CASRGTGGVAEAFF	TGTGCCAGCAGGGGGACAGGGGGGGTAGCTGAAGCTTTCTTT
NA	TRBV15	TRBJ1-4	NA	CATSRGGSTNEKLFF	TGTGCCACCAGCAGAGGAGGGTCAACTAATGAAAAACTGTTTTTT
NA	TRBV5-1	TRBJ2-7	TRBD1	CASNPGQGYEQYF	TGCGCCAGTAACCCGGGACAGGGGTACGAGCAGTACTTC
few	TRBV6-5	TRBJ1-2	NA	CASSYAGGADYGYTF	TGTGCCAGCAGCTACGCCGGCGGGGCTGACTATGGCTACACCTTC
NA	TRBV6-2/TRBV6-3	TRBJ1-2	TRBD1	CASSPGQTHGYTF	TGTGCCAGCAGCCCGGGACAGACCCATGGCTACACCTTC
few	TRBV5-4	TRBJ2-1	TRBD2	CASSWAGGAEQFF	TGTGCCAGCAGCTGGGCGGGGGGGGCTGAGCAGTTCTTC
NA	TRBV2	TRBJ1-1	NA	CASSGQVVGTEAFF	TGTGCCAGCAGTGGTCAGGTAGTCGGCACTGAAGCTTTCTTT
NA	TRBV27	TRBJ2-5	TRBD1	CASSRDRKETQYF	TGTGCCAGCAGTCGGGACAGAAAAGAGACCCAGTACTTC
NA	TRBV5-1	TRBJ2-1	TRBD2	CASSLTSGGAGEQFF	TGCGCCAGCAGCTTGACTAGCGGGGGGGCCGGGGAGCAGTTCTTC
few	TRBV27	TRBJ1-5	TRBD1	CASSGQGARQPQHF	TGTGCCAGCAGTGGACAGGGGGCGCGTCAGCCCCAGCATTTT